This TCR beta chain originates from a study of T cell responses to AZD1222 COVID-19 vaccine (dated by TCRdb to the early 2020s). Looking at the study overall: Because spike-specific TCR depth and breadth did not differ between the two schedules, AZD1222 recipients who got a second dose at roughly 4 weeks were pooled with those who got a second dose at roughly 12 weeks. A total of approximately 230 trial participants underwent TCR sequencing, of whom roughly 210 received two doses of AZD1222 and roughly 25 received two doses of the MenACWY control vaccine. Trial participants were enrolled into age subgroups of 18-55, 56-69 and 70-plus years, which contained roughly 150, 30 and 60 TCR-sequenced participants, respectively.

This clone was observed once. Which antigen it targets is not known. No base qualities exist here, and no much larger clone lies one base off it. The CDR3 regions of human TCRbeta chains were analyzed by immunosequencing. Regarding the original processing steps: Repertoire TCRs were matched against a reference library of SARS-CoV-2-specific TCRs generated with the MIRA antigen-specificity platform. Breadth was defined as the fraction of unique TCRs that were SARS-CoV-2-associated. Depth was defined as the fraction of total T cells that were SARS-CoV-2-associated. Using the MIRA data, each spike-specific TCR was mapped to the spike region that the TCR reacts to and placed in a CD4 or CD8 class. Log10-transformed breadth and depth values were compared by one-way ANOVA with Sidak's multiple comparisons tests. TCRdb provides this immuneACCESS table in a form limited to in-frame rearrangements. Some clones are lacking; in checked studies, under half of them reflect an unresolved V gene, and why the rest are absent is not known. V, J and clone size derive from that table, while D and trimming were established from the DNA sequence. This sample gives about 160,000 clones in total; 90% of them show up just once. The ten top clones hold more than 1.3% of the sample.

In the paper's terms, the time point label means: baseline before first vaccination. The vaccinee samples were drawn from two UK trials, COV001 and COV002, one of which was a single-blind randomized controlled phase 2/3 trial testing AZD1222 (ChAdOx1 nCoV-19) in healthy adults. Trial participant PBMC samples were collected at day 0 and day 28 after the second dose for TCRbeta chain sequencing. V was cut back by 5 bases and J by 5 bases, leaving a gap of 21 bases between them. The germline V gene encodes CDR1 PRHDT and CDR2 FYEKMQ (reference sequence). Including cysteine and phenylalanine, the CDR3 has 16 amino acids. Left in the record is the CDR3 DNA by itself, 48 bases read in frame from the first base. Study-level results and caveats: CD4 TCRs associated with the vaccine covered the entire spike protein, and the dominant responses were in regions 160-218 and 743-854. Because no day 14 peak-response samples were available, repertoires were characterized only after the peak T cell response. In the small 56-69-year group, the increase in depth fell short of significance, most likely because of low power. Participants were mostly white British and included more females than males, and it was suggested by the authors that clonal diversity may have been underestimated. A significant rise in spike-specific TCR breadth and depth was observed after two AZD1222 doses relative to day 0 and relative to MenACWY recipients. Reportedly, close to half of the unique spike-specific TCRs recognized epitopes lying outside the regions that are mutated in the B.1.351 and B.1.1.7 variants. Conclusions about previously exposed vaccinees are limited because only a handful of AZD1222 recipients were SARS-CoV-2 seropositive at baseline.

The receptor comes from an adult in good health. The specimen was peripheral blood, collected on day 0 of AZD1222 vaccination. The rearrangement combines TRBV13 with TRBJ1-1, and possibly TRBD1, on 5 matching bases. Here is the DNA: TGTGCCAGCAGCCCGAGGGGAGTGGGGGTCTCGACTGAAGCTTTCTTT. Its translation reads: CASSPRGVGVSTEAFF.